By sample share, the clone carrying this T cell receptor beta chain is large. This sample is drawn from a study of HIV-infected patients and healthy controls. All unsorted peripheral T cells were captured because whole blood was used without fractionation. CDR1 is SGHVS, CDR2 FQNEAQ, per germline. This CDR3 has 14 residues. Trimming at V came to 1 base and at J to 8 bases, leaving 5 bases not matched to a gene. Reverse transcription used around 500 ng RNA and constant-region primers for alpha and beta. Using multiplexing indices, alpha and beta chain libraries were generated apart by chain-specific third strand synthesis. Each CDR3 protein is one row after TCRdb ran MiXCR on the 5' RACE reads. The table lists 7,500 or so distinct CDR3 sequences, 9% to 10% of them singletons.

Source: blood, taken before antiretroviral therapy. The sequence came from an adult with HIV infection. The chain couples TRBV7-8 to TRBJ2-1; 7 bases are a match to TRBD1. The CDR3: CASSLVDRVDEQFF. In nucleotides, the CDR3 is TGTGCCAGCAGCTTAGTAGACAGGGTCGATGAGCAGTTCTTC.